A selection of T cell receptor beta chains follows, all from one sample in a study of shared clonotypes between healthy human individuals. The data were produced by immunoSEQ multiplex PCR, yet TCRdb's version contains in-frame clones alone and is incomplete. There are 2 million to 3 million clones in the sample; under 95% occur only once, and 0.36% lies in the top ten. Sequenced: naive CD4+ T cells from PBMCs. The receptors stem from a man younger than 30 in good health. Some clones in this sample may be carry-over from other donors' samples. The CDR3 runs from the conserved cysteine through the conserved F or W. Each record gives: D gene, J gene, V gene, clone size, CDR3 DNA, CDR3 protein. D genes are given only for firm matches. Clone sizes are given selectively: once, few, many, or a class where the clone is expanded.

D: TRBD1
J: TRBJ1-2
V: TRBV28
size: .
DNA: TGTGCCAGCAGTTTATGGACGACAGGGGGCGATGGCTACACCTTC
CDR3: CASSLWTTGGDGYTF

D: TRBD2
J: TRBJ2-3
V: TRBV5-1
size: .
DNA: TGCGCCAGCAGCTTGCCCGCTAGCGGAACCACAGATACGCAGTATTTT
CDR3: CASSLPASGTTDTQYF

D: .
J: TRBJ2-1
V: TRBV6-1
size: .
DNA: TGTGCCAGCACGCGGCGGTTCTCCTACAATGAGCAGTTCTTC
CDR3: CASTRRFSYNEQFF

D: TRBD1
J: TRBJ2-7
V: TRBV7-2
size: .
DNA: TGTGCCAGCAGCTCCGGGACAGGGGGCTACGAGCAGTACTTC
CDR3: CASSSGTGGYEQYF

D: .
J: TRBJ2-3
V: TRBV7-2
size: .
DNA: TGTGCCAGCAGCTTAGACACAGATACGCAGTATTTT
CDR3: CASSLDTDTQYF

D: TRBD1
J: TRBJ2-7
V: TRBV30
size: .
DNA: TGTGCCTGGAATTTCGGGACAGCCTACGAGCAGTACTTC
CDR3: CAWNFGTAYEQYF

D: TRBD1
J: TRBJ2-7
V: TRBV27
size: .
DNA: TGTGCCAGTAGCAGGGGGCGCGTATCCCCTCCTTCCGAGCAGTACTTC
CDR3: CASSRGRVSPPSEQYF

D: TRBD2
J: TRBJ2-7
V: TRBV6-5
size: .
DNA: TGTGCCAGCAGCCGATCCAGCGGGAGCAACGAGCAGTACTTC
CDR3: CASSRSSGSNEQYF

D: TRBD2
J: TRBJ2-7
V: TRBV6-5
size: .
DNA: TGTGCCAGCAGTTATCTAGCGGGAGGGCCTAAGCAGTACTTC
CDR3: CASSYLAGGPKQYF

D: TRBD2
J: TRBJ2-3
V: TRBV9
size: .
DNA: TGTGCCAGCAGCGAGACTAGCGGGAGGGTTAATACGCAGTATTTT
CDR3: CASSETSGRVNTQYF

D: TRBD2
J: TRBJ2-1
V: TRBV7-3
size: .
DNA: TGTGCCAGCAGCCCGCGGACTAGCGGGAGTGCTTCCTACAATGAGCAGTTCTTC
CDR3: CASSPRTSGSASYNEQFF

D: .
J: TRBJ2-7
V: TRBV28
size: .
DNA: TGTGCCAGCAGTCTCCCGGAGTTGTACGAGCAGTACTTC
CDR3: CASSLPELYEQYF

D: .
J: TRBJ2-1
V: TRBV7-9
size: .
DNA: TGTGCCAGCAGCTTACTTCCCCAAAACAATGAGCAGTTCTTC
CDR3: CASSLLPQNNEQFF

D: .
J: TRBJ1-1
V: TRBV29-1
size: few
DNA: TGCAGCGTTGGACTACGGGACCTTGAAGCTTTCTTT
CDR3: CSVGLRDLEAFF

D: TRBD1
J: TRBJ2-7
V: TRBV7-9
size: .
DNA: TGTGCCAGCAGCTTAGGGACAGGTGGAGAGCAGTACTTC
CDR3: CASSLGTGGEQYF

D: .
J: TRBJ1-1
V: TRBV6-4
size: .
DNA: TGTGCCAGCAGCGAGACAGGCCGGAACACTGAAGCTTTCTTT
CDR3: CASSETGRNTEAFF

D: .
J: TRBJ1-5
V: TRBV6-5
size: .
DNA: TGTGCCAGCAGTCAGGGGTTGAGGCAGCCCCAGCATTTT
CDR3: CASSQGLRQPQHF

D: .
J: TRBJ1-3
V: TRBV27
size: once
DNA: TGTGCCAGCAGTTCCCCCGGCCTCTCTGGAAACACCATATATTTT
CDR3: CASSSPGLSGNTIYF

D: TRBD2
J: TRBJ2-3
V: TRBV7-2
size: .
DNA: TGTGCCAGCAGCTTAGGGGTTAGCGGGAGCACAGATACGCAGTATTTT
CDR3: CASSLGVSGSTDTQYF

D: TRBD2
J: TRBJ2-1
V: TRBV6-1
size: .
DNA: TGTGCCAGCAGTGAGGGACTAGCGCAATCCAGCTCCTACAATGAGCAGTTCTTC
CDR3: CASSEGLAQSSSYNEQFF

D: .
J: TRBJ1-1
V: TRBV5-6
size: .
DNA: TGTGCCAGCAGCCCGTTGGGTAGTAACACTGAAGCTTTCTTT
CDR3: CASSPLGSNTEAFF

D: .
J: TRBJ1-5
V: TRBV4-1
size: .
DNA: TGCGCCAGCAGCCCGTACAGTGGCAATCAGCCCCAGCATTTT
CDR3: CASSPYSGNQPQHF

D: .
J: TRBJ1-1
V: TRBV15
size: .
DNA: TGTGCCACCAGCAGCGACACGAACACTGAAGCTTTCTTT
CDR3: CATSSDTNTEAFF

D: .
J: TRBJ2-7
V: TRBV5-4
size: .
DNA: TGTGCCAGCAGCCGCTACCAGATGACCTACGAGCAGTACTTC
CDR3: CASSRYQMTYEQYF

D: .
J: TRBJ1-1
V: TRBV5-6
size: .
DNA: TGTGCCAGCCTCTCTAGTGGAACTGAAGCTTTCTTT
CDR3: CASLSSGTEAFF

D: TRBD1
J: TRBJ1-1
V: TRBV16
size: .
DNA: TGTGCCAGCAGCCAATACAGGGGAGGAGACACTGAAGCTTTCTTT
CDR3: CASSQYRGGDTEAFF

D: .
J: TRBJ2-7
V: TRBV7-2
size: .
DNA: TGTGCCAGCAGCTTAGCGAAGGGGTCGAGCTCCTACGAGCAGTACTTC
CDR3: CASSLAKGSSSYEQYF

D: TRBD2
J: TRBJ2-1
V: TRBV9
size: .
DNA: TGTGCCAGCAGCGCCAGGACTAGCGGGAAGGGTGAGCAGTTCTTC
CDR3: CASSARTSGKGEQFF

D: .
J: TRBJ2-3
V: TRBV7-9
size: .
DNA: TGTGCCAGCAGCTCCCTACCGGGAAGGCAGTATTTT
CDR3: CASSSLPGRQYF

D: .
J: TRBJ2-3
V: TRBV7-2
size: .
DNA: TGTGCCAGCAGCCCCCTGGGGCAGGGATTAGATACGCAGTATTTT
CDR3: CASSPLGQGLDTQYF

D: .
J: TRBJ1-6
V: TRBV6-5
size: .
DNA: TGTGCCAGCAGTTCCCCCCGGCGCGGGGATCGGCCACCCCTCCACTTT
CDR3: CASSSPRRGDRPPLHF

D: .
J: TRBJ1-2
V: TRBV11-2
size: once
DNA: TGTGCCAGCAGCCCTGGACAGATTTCGGGCTACACCTTC
CDR3: CASSPGQISGYTF

D: TRBD1
J: TRBJ2-1
V: TRBV5-1
size: once
DNA: TGCGCCAGCAGCAACAGGGGGCAAGGGTACAATGAGCAGTTCTTC
CDR3: CASSNRGQGYNEQFF

D: TRBD2
J: TRBJ2-2
V: TRBV14
size: .
DNA: TGTGCCAGCAGCCAAGGGCCGGGGAGCGGGAGTCACACCGGGGAGCTGTTTTTT
CDR3: CASSQGPGSGSHTGELFF

D: .
J: TRBJ1-1
V: TRBV6-5
size: .
DNA: TGTGCCAGCAAGCGGGCGGGATACACTGAAGCTTTCTTT
CDR3: CASKRAGYTEAFF

D: TRBD1
J: TRBJ1-3
V: TRBV2
size: .
DNA: TGTGCCAGCAGGACACAGGGGGCTGGAAACACCATATATTTT
CDR3: CASRTQGAGNTIYF

D: .
J: TRBJ2-2
V: TRBV18
size: .
DNA: TGTGCCAGCTCACCAGGACTACAAAACACCGGGGAGCTGTTTTTT
CDR3: CASSPGLQNTGELFF

D: .
J: TRBJ2-1
V: TRBV19
size: few
DNA: TGTGCCAGTAGTATACGGGGTGAGCAGTTCTTC
CDR3: CASSIRGEQFF

D: .
J: TRBJ1-1
V: TRBV19
size: .
DNA: TGTGCCAGTAGCATCACACGGAGCGGGAATGAAGCTTTCTTT
CDR3: CASSITRSGNEAFF

D: .
J: TRBJ2-3
V: TRBV19
size: .
DNA: TGTGCCAGTAGTATCCGCCTCACAGATACGCAGTATTTT
CDR3: CASSIRLTDTQYF

D: .
J: TRBJ1-3
V: TRBV10-2
size: .
DNA: TGCGCCAGCAGTGAGTCGCCGTTCTCTGGAAACACCATATATTTT
CDR3: CASSESPFSGNTIYF

D: .
J: TRBJ1-1
V: TRBV5-4
size: .
DNA: TGTGCCAGCAGCTTAAAGACGGGGAACACTGAAGCTTTCTTT
CDR3: CASSLKTGNTEAFF

D: .
J: TRBJ2-7
V: TRBV7-9
size: .
DNA: TGTGCCAGCAGCTTAGGCAGGGGAGACTACGAGCAGTACTTC
CDR3: CASSLGRGDYEQYF

D: .
J: TRBJ1-1
V: TRBV13
size: .
DNA: TGTGCCAGCAGCTTACGGGTTCGGGGTAGGAGCACTGAAGCTTTCTTT
CDR3: CASSLRVRGRSTEAFF

D: TRBD2
J: TRBJ2-1
V: TRBV30
size: .
DNA: TGTGCCTGGAGTGTTTTGGGACTAGAAGAGGGTGAGCAGTTCTTC
CDR3: CAWSVLGLEEGEQFF

D: TRBD1
J: TRBJ1-2
V: TRBV9
size: .
DNA: TGTGCCAGCAGCCCGCGGGACAGGCCAAACTATGGCTACACCTTC
CDR3: CASSPRDRPNYGYTF

D: .
J: TRBJ1-4
V: TRBV5-1
size: .
DNA: TGCGCCAGCAGCCAGGGAGATAATGAAAAACTGTTTTTT
CDR3: CASSQGDNEKLFF

D: .
J: TRBJ1-2
V: TRBV7-2
size: .
DNA: TGTGCCAGCAGCTTAGACAGGGTCGGCGGCTACACCTTC
CDR3: CASSLDRVGGYTF

D: .
J: TRBJ2-1
V: TRBV7-2
size: .
DNA: TGTGCCAGCAGCTGGGGGGCAGACTTGACCTACAATGAGCAGTTCTTC
CDR3: CASSWGADLTYNEQFF

D: .
J: TRBJ1-2
V: TRBV9
size: .
DNA: TGTGCCAGCAGCGGAGGACCTGGGGGCCCTAACTATGGCTACACCTTC
CDR3: CASSGGPGGPNYGYTF

D: TRBD1
J: TRBJ2-7
V: TRBV27
size: .
DNA: TGTGCCAGCAGTACCACCGGGACAGGGGGGTCCGAGCAGTACTTC
CDR3: CASSTTGTGGSEQYF

D: TRBD2
J: TRBJ2-1
V: TRBV6-1
size: .
DNA: TGTGCCAGCAGTGAAAGGGGGACTAGCGGCGGGTGGAGCAATGAGCAGTTCTTC
CDR3: CASSERGTSGGWSNEQFF

D: .
J: TRBJ2-1
V: TRBV9
size: .
DNA: TGTGCCAGCAGCGAATTCGGGACAACGTACAATGAGCAGTTCTTC
CDR3: CASSEFGTTYNEQFF